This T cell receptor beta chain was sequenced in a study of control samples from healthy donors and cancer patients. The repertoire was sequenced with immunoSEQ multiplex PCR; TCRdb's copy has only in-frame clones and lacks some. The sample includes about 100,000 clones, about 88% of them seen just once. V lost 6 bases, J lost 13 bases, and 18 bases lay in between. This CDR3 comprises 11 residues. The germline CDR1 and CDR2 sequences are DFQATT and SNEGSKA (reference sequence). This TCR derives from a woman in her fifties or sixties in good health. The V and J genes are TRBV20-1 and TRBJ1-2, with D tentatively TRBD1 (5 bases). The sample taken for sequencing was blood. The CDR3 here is CSATRDLFSTF. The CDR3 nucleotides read TGCAGTGCAACTCGGGACCTCTTCAGCACCTTC.